These T cell receptor beta chains were read from a single sample in a study of CD8 T cells in ankylosing spondylitis. TCRdb re-analysed the 5' RACE reads in MiXCR, keeping a single row per CDR3 protein. The sample contains about 160,000 distinct CDR3 sequences, 18% of which appear only once. The sample taken for sequencing was blood, either unsorted or a sorted T cell fraction (not recorded which). These receptors all come from a male donor with ankylosing spondylitis or in good health (not recorded which). Both conserved end residues are part of each CDR3.

j_gene,v_gene,CDR3aa
TRBJ2-2,TRBV5-1,CASSPGLRNTGELFF
TRBJ1-5,TRBV20-1,CSARDLGVNQPQHF
TRBJ2-2,TRBV5-1,CASSLAGGLNTGELFF
TRBJ2-3,TRBV5-1,CASSAGQGSSTDTQYF
TRBJ2-3,TRBV18,CASSPMATLRGTQYF
TRBJ1-5,TRBV6-2/TRBV6-3,CASSDSGTYNQPQHF
TRBJ2-1,TRBV9,CASSVGGSHPYNEQFF
TRBJ2-2,TRBV11-2,CASSSGLAGGPWNTGELFF
TRBJ2-7,TRBV5-1,CASRDGRSGEQYF
TRBJ1-4,TRBV7-9,CASSLGENEKLFF
TRBJ2-2,TRBV24-1,CATSDWTKNTGELFF
TRBJ2-5,TRBV7-6,CASSQRWGETQYF
TRBJ2-7,TRBV29-1,CSFYSLSSYEQYF
TRBJ2-3,TRBV20-1,CSARDRRTSGTDTQYF
TRBJ2-1,TRBV10-1,CASSSGTPEFGDEQFF
TRBJ2-5,TRBV3-1,CASSQDGTRQETQYF
TRBJ2-3,TRBV19,CASSALGRSTDTQYF
TRBJ2-5,TRBV28,CASSSHSEGGETQYF
TRBJ2-5,TRBV2,CASSAWVEETQYF
TRBJ1-6,TRBV5-4,CASSSFGQGASPLHF
TRBJ1-5,TRBV25-1,CASSKAGNQPQHF
TRBJ2-2,TRBV10-1,CASRREAGELFF
TRBJ2-1,TRBV2,CASSPLGEQFF
TRBJ2-7,TRBV19,CASSPQSGRWVGYEQYF
TRBJ2-3,TRBV5-1,CASSFQSGADTQYF
TRBJ1-5,TRBV5-6,CASSTAGGNQPQHF
TRBJ1-4,TRBV28,CASSFTGASTNEKLFF
TRBJ2-1,TRBV5-1,CASSRGFDEQFF
TRBJ2-2,TRBV6-5,CASSYSTANTGELFF
TRBJ1-5,TRBV5-1,CASSVGTGDQPQHF
TRBJ1-5,TRBV12-3/TRBV12-4,CASSLGDQPQHF
TRBJ2-2,TRBV7-2,CASSLSHRPAGELFF
TRBJ2-7,TRBV29-1,CSVIGPGTVHEQYF
TRBJ2-7,TRBV29-1,CSFITHSYEQYF
TRBJ2-1,TRBV20-1,CSASSGGSYNEQFF